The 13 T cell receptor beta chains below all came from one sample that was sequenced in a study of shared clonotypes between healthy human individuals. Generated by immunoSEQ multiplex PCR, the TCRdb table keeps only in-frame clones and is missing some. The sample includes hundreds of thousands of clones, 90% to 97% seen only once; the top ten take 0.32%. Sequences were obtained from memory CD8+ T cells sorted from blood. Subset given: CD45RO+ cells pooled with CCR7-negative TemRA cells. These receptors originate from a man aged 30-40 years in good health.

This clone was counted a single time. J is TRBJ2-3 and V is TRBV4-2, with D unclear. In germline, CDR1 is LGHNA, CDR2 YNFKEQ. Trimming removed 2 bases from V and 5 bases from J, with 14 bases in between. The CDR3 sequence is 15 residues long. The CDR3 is CASSQRLGPQDTQYF. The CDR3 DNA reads TGTGCCAGCAGCCAAAGATTAGGGCCTCAAGATACGCAGTATTTT.

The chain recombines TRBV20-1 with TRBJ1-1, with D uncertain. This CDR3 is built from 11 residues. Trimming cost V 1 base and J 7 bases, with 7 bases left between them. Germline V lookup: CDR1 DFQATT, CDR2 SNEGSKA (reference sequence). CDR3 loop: CSARGLREAFF. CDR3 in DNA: TGCAGTGCTAGAGGGTTGCGTGAAGCTTTCTTT.

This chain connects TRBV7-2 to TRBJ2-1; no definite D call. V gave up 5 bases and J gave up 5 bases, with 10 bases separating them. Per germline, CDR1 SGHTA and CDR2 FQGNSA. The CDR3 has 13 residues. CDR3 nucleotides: TGTGCCAGCAGCGGATACCGGGACAATGAGCAGTTCTTC. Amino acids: CASSGYRDNEQFF. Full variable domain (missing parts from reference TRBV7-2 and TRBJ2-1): GAGVSQSPSNKVTEKGKDVELRCDPISGHTALYWYRQSLGQGLEFLIYFQGNSAPDKSGLPSDRFSAERTGGSVSTLTIQRTQQEDSAVYLCASSGYRDNEQFFGPGTRLTVL.

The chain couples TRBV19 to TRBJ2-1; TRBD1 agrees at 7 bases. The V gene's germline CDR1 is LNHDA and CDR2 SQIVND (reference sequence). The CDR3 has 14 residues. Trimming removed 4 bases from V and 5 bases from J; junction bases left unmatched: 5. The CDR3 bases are TGTGCCAGTAGTACTGGGACAGTGGACAATGAGCAGTTCTTC. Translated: CASSTGTVDNEQFF.

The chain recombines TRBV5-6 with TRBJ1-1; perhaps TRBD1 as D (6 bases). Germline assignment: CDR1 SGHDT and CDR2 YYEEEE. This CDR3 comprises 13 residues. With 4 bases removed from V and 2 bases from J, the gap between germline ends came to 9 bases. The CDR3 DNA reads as TGTGCCAGCAGCCCGGGGACAAACACTGAAGCTTTCTTT. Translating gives CASSPGTNTEAFF.

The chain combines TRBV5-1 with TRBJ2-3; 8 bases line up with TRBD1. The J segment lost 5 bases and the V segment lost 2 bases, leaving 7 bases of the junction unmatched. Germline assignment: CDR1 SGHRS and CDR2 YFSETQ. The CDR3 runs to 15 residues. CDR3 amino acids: CASSLPQGAEDTQYF. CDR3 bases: TGCGCCAGCAGCTTACCTCAGGGGGCAGAAGATACGCAGTATTTT.

The CDR3 protein is CASSPRGGSYNEQFF. The CDR3 DNA reads TGTGCCAGCAGTCCTCGAGGCGGTTCCTACAATGAGCAGTTCTTC. V and J are TRBV6-5 and TRBJ2-1; D call uncertain. This CDR3 comprises 15 residues. The germline V and J ends were trimmed by 5 bases and 1 base, with 12 bases remaining between them. Germline V CDR1 and CDR2: MNHEY, SVGAGI.

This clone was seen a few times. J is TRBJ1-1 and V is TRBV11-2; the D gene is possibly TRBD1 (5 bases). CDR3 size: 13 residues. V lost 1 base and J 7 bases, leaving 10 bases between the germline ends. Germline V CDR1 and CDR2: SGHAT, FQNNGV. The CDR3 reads CASSLGQGYEAFF. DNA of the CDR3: TGTGCCAGCAGCTTAGGGCAGGGTTATGAAGCTTTCTTT. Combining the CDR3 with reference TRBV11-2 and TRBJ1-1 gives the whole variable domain EAGVAQSPRYKIIEKRQSVAFWCNPISGHATLYWYQQILGQGPKLLIQFQNNGVVDDSQLPKDRFSAERLKGVDSTLKIQPAKLEDSAVYLCASSLGQGYEAFFGQGTRLTVV.

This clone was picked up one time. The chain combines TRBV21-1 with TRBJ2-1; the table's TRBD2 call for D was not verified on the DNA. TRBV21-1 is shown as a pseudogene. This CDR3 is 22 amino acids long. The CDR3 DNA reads TGTGCCAGCACCAAACAAATCCCTCGCGTCAAGCGGGAGGGTGGAACCTACAATGAGCAGTTCTTC. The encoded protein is CASTKQIPRVKREGGTYNEQFF.

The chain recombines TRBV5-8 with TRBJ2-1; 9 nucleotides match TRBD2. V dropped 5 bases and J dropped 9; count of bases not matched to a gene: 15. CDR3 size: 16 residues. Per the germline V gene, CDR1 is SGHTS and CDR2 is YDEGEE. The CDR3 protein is CASRSGGLATGGEQFF. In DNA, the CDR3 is TGTGCCAGCAGGTCCGGTGGACTAGCGACTGGCGGTGAGCAGTTCTTC.

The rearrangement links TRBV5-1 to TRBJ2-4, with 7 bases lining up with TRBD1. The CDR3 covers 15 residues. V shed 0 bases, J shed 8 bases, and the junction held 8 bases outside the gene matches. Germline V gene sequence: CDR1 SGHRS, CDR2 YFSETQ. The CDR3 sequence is CASSLGRQGKDIQYF. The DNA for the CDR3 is TGCGCCAGCAGCTTGGGTCGACAGGGTAAGGACATTCAGTACTTC. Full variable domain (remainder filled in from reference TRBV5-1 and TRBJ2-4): KAGVTQTPRYLIKTRGQQVTLSCSPISGHRSVSWYQQTPGQGLQFLFEYFSETQRNKGNFPGRFSGRQFSNSRSEMNVSTLELGDSALYLCASSLGRQGKDIQYFGAGTRLSVL.

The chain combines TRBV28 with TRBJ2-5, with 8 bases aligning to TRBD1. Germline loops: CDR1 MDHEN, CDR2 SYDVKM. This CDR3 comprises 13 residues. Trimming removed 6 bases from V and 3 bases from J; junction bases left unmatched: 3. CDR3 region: CASSQGQEETQYF. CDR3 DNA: TGTGCCAGCAGCCAGGGACAGGAAGAGACCCAGTACTTC.

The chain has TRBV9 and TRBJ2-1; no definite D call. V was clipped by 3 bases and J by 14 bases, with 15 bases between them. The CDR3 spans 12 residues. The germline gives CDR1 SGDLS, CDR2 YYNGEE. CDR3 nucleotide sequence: TGTGCCAGCAGCGGCAGGACCCTTCAGGAGTTCTTC. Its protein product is CASSGRTLQEFF.